This T cell receptor beta chain was identified in a study of identical twins. MiXCR was run by TCRdb on the 5' RACE reads, yielding one entry per CDR3 protein. This repertoire shows approximately 700,000 distinct CDR3 sequences, 5.5% to 7.5% found once; its top ten account for 1.5% to 2%. This CDR3 spans 19 amino acids. V trimming: 2 bases; J trimming: 5 bases; junction bases outside the gene matches: 18. The V gene's germline CDR1 is SGHVS and CDR2 FQNEAQ. This chain uses TRBV7-8 with TRBJ2-1; 7 bases are a match to TRBD2. Sequencing was done on a sample of naive T cells sorted from blood. The TCR was taken from a man aged 18 to 30 in good health. The CDR3 nucleotides read TGTGCCAGCAGCTTAAGGCGGCTCTATGAGGGAGGGCCCCACAATGAGCAGTTCTTC. It codes for CASSLRRLYEGGPHNEQFF. Filled out from reference TRBV7-8 and TRBJ2-1, the complete variable domain reads GAGVSQSPRYKVAKRGQDVALRCDPISGHVSLFWYQQALGQGPEFLTYFQNEAQLDKSGLPSDRFFAERPEGSVSTLKIQRTQQEDSAVYLCASSLRRLYEGGPHNEQFFGPGTRLTVL.